This entry is about one T cell receptor beta chain. As yet, its antigen is unknown. At one of its ends the junction is not consistent with the germline gene, which may arise from a read error. The CDR3 runs to 17 residues. Germline CDR1 reads LNHDA; CDR2 reads SQIVND (reference sequence). One entry per CDR3 protein results from TCRdb running MiXCR on the multiplex PCR reads. This repertoire shows 60,000 to 65,000 distinct CDR3 sequences, around 52% found once; its top ten account for roughly 19%. The sample belongs to a study of breast tumors, draining lymph nodes, adjacent tissues. Findings and limits, study-wide: The lymph node origin of tumor T cells was framed as consistent with a hypothesis, not demonstrated. Findings are consistent with lymph node origin and intratumoral expansion of most tumor T cells.

This clonotype originated in a female donor with breast cancer. Some clones in this sample may be carry-over from other donors' samples. The sample comprised breast tumor tissue. The chain couples TRBV19 to TRBJ2-5; 11 bases match TRBD2. CDR3 sequence (DNA): TGTGCCAGTAGTATAGTTGGGACTAGCGGCAATCAAGAGACCCAGTCCTTC. Translating it yields CASSIVGTSGNQETQSF.